This record concerns one T cell receptor (delta chain) sequence. The antigen is unknown. This record belongs to a study of Vδ1+ human thymocytes. Study-wide results and caveats: Bulk data may be misread because of unexpected Vdelta2 sequences. In the thymus, TRG and TRD repertoires looked highly polyclonal with Gaussian CDR3 lengths.

RNA was extracted from the cells and then reverse transcribed. The CDR3 regions were amplified by multiplex PCR from V-gene primers to a constant-region primer. TCRdb re-called the multiplex PCR reads using CATT. Here the sample spans over 20,000 delta-chain clones, around 7.4% being singletons. The ends were cut back, 0 bases at V and 1 base at J, with 15 bases in the middle. This CDR3 has 17 residues. Germline V gives CDR1 TSWWSYY, CDR2 QGS. The genes are TRDV1 and TRDJ1; TRDD3 might be the D (5 bases). Here the J gene came from matching the DNA to germline, since TCRdb omits it. The sequence came from a child under three years old who had congenital heart surgery. The sequencing sample was made of Vdelta1+ gamma-delta thymocytes from the thymus. Stated subset: FACS-sorted CD3+ TCRalphabeta- TCRVdelta1+ TCRVdelta2- thymocytes. The CDR3 DNA follows: TGTGCTCTTGGGGAACTAAAGGCGGGGACCTGCACCGATAAACTCATCTTT. The encoded protein is CALGELKAGTCTDKLIF.